What follows is one T cell receptor (beta chain) and its context. This clonotype was detected a few times. Which antigen it targets is not known. No much larger clonotype is one base removed from it; base qualities were not supplied. According to the germline V gene, CDR1 reads SGHRS and CDR2 reads YFSETQ. Taken from cysteine to phenylalanine, the CDR3 has 14 residues. Kept here is only the CDR3 DNA, which spans 42 bases and is read in frame from base 1. Ends trimmed: V by 5 bases, J by 8 bases; bases unmatched to a gene: 8. This sample is drawn from a study of identical twins (dated by TCRdb to about 2016). For context, the study as a whole: To test whether fetal clonotypes persist, this study deep-sequenced TCR alpha and beta repertoires from monozygotic twins, from unrelated adults of various ages, and from cord blood. Replicate twin experiments were performed at different times using different library preparation protocols to rule out contamination. Summary of the overall study and its limitations: Zero-insertion analyses could be partly confounded by invariant T cells such as MAIT and iNKT, although diverse VJ usage argued against such confounding for most clonotypes. Conclusions relied on cross-sectional statistical analysis, since the same donors could not be followed over many years. Compared with coincidental sharing between unrelated individuals, an excess of low generation-probability sequences was observed among out-of-frame TCR alpha sequences shared between twins. In beta out-of-frame sequences, excess twin sharing was weaker, because having fewer shared sequences lowered the signal-to-noise ratio. In monozygotic twins, out-of-frame TCR alpha sharing was systematically underestimated by recombination models, although the models agreed with sharing between unrelated individuals. Fewer insertions were carried by abundant cord blood beta clonotypes, a similar but weaker trend appeared in young adult naive repertoires, and no such trend appeared in memory repertoires.

Every donor was a healthy Caucasian. The twin cohort comprised three pairs of female monozygotic twins, all aged roughly 18 to 30 years. Positive isolation kits from Invitrogen were used to isolate the CD4+ and CD8+ T cell populations. Libraries were built with 5' RACE. These reads were obtained on an Illumina HiSeq 2000. A universal primer binding site was added through template switching, and the final cDNA carried a unique molecular identifier so that TCR cDNA molecules could be counted accurately. Specific primers in the conserved constant-segment region were used to synthesize first-strand cDNA for the TCR alpha and beta chains. To control for contamination, every cDNA library carried two barcodes: a SMART-Mk sample barcode plus Illumina barcodes. TruSeq adapter sequences along with Illumina sample barcodes were introduced in two successive PCR steps. The TCR alpha and beta cDNA libraries were sequenced on the Illumina HiSeq platform using custom primers. Per the source publication's procedure: Raw reads were processed with MiGEC to extract unique molecular identifiers, and MiXCR was used to determine CDR3 positions. Recombination models were inferred per individual with the repgenHMM and IGoR tools using an EM algorithm. The analysis of shared clonotypes was done with the tcR package in R, with sharing normalized by the product of cloneset sizes. Out-of-frame nonproductive sequences were analyzed to study raw recombination free of thymic and clonal selection effects. Clones were called with MiXCR by TCRdb after fastp trimmed the public reads at Q25, and only in-frame beta chains were retained. Each entry is one CDR3 protein sequence, shown with its most common DNA and genes. V and J calls and clone size were set by TCRdb, not the authors. The sample table lists 450,000 or so distinct CDR3 sequences, more than 20% of them with a count of one. The top ten clones comprise approximately 2.9% of the sample.

These records were also assigned to another study, of T cells expressing NK-cell markers. As the second paper documents: In sorted CD3+CD56+NKG2C+, CD3+CD56+NKG2C- and CD3+CD56-NKG2C+ T-cell subsets from several donors, TCR beta-chain repertoires were profiled. Of the eight sequenced donors, seven were found to be HCMV-seropositive and one was found to be HCMV-seronegative. To restrict sorting to alphabetaTCR-expressing T cells, an anti-gammadeltaTCR antibody was added in several experiments. In a handful of donors, the dominant CD3+CD56+NKG2C+ clonotypes ranked among the top 10 CD8+ clonotypes, making up 1.0-7.0% of CD8+ T cells. Those dominant clonotypes were again the most abundant among CD3+CD56-NKG2C+ cells in a few donors, at roughly 25-60.1%. Whether the expanded NKG2C-expressing T cell clones were specific for HCMV antigens remained unclear. All eight donors whose samples were sequenced were randomly selected healthy volunteers, three of them men and five women. HCMV-specific IgG was detected in serum with a commercial ELISA kit to determine HCMV serostatus. MIGEC was used to demultiplex reads and group the reads by UMI, and MiTCR was used to assemble and quantify clonotypes. To exclude erroneous sequences, only TCR cDNA sequences supported by at least two reads were retained. Downstream repertoire analysis used the tcR package, and clonotypes were matched across fractions by CDR3 nucleotide sequence plus V segment. Antigen specificity was annotated against VDJdb with VDJmatch, allowing one amino acid substitution in CDR3.

Specimen: CD4+ T cells sorted from blood. The chain uses TRBV5-1 and TRBJ2-1; the central 9 bases match TRBD2. This receptor was obtained from a young woman in good health. The nucleotide sequence reads TGCGCCAGCAGGGTACGGCGGGAGGGGGATGAGCAGTTCTTC. Translated, it reads CASRVRREGDEQFF. With all but the CDR3 taken from the reference TRBV5-1 and TRBJ2-1 genes, the full variable domain is: KAGVTQTPRYLIKTRGQQVTLSCSPISGHRSVSWYQQTPGQGLQFLFEYFSETQRNKGNFPGRFSGRQFSNSRSEMNVSTLELGDSALYLCASRVRREGDEQFFGPGTRLTVL.